The 22 T cell receptor beta chains below all came from one sample that was sequenced in a study of technical replicates of blood from a handful of donors. Sequencing was performed with immunoSEQ multiplex PCR; in TCRdb, only in-frame clones are kept and a portion is missing. This sample has over 10,000 clones, with 90% to 95% found just once. The source material was PBMCs. All receptors come from a human donor in good health.

This clone was seen once. In DNA, the CDR3 is TGTGCCAGCAGCTCCCGGGGGGATAGCGGGAGAAATGAGCAGTTCTTC. Its translation is CASSSRGDSGRNEQFF. The chain links TRBV11-2 to TRBJ2-1; 9 bases are shared with TRBD2. The CDR3 runs 16 residues. Per the germline V gene, CDR1 is SGHAT and CDR2 is FQNNGV. V was pared by 4 bases and J by 7 bases, with 11 bases of the junction left unmatched.

In nucleotides, the CDR3 is TGTGCCAGCAGTGATCCGGGACAGGGGAACAATGAGCAGTTCTTC. Translation gives CASSDPGQGNNEQFF. The V gene is TRBV6-1, the J gene TRBJ2-1; 10 nucleotides line up with TRBD1. The CDR3 length is 15 residues. The germline gives CDR1 MNHNS, CDR2 SASEGT. V shed 3 bases, J shed 5 bases, and the junction held 4 bases outside the gene matches.

The CDR3, as DNA: TGCGCCAGCAGCTTGGCACCAGGGGGACTCACTGAAGCTTTCTTT. Its translation: CASSLAPGGLTEAFF. This chain links TRBV5-1 with TRBJ1-1; 7 bases map to TRBD1. V trimming: 0 bases; J trimming: 4 bases; junction bases outside the gene matches: 6. Germline V gene sequence: CDR1 SGHRS, CDR2 YFSETQ. The CDR3 has 15 amino acids.

The sample holds a few counts of this clone. The V and J genes are TRBV6-5 and TRBJ1-2; D is possibly TRBD1 (6 bases). V was clipped by 0 bases and J by 4 bases, with 6 bases between them. Germline lookup yields CDR1 MNHEY and CDR2 SVGAGI. This CDR3 contains 13 residues. For the CDR3, the DNA is TGTGCCAGCAGTTACTCAGGGGGCTATGGCTACACCTTC. Translated: CASSYSGGYGYTF.

The J gene is TRBJ2-1, the V gene TRBV5-4, with TRBD2 matching over 7 bases. V was clipped by 3 bases and J by 2 bases; unmatched bases: 5. The germline CDR1 and CDR2 sequences are SGHNT and YYREEE (reference sequence). The CDR3 consists of 15 residues. CDR3 region: CASSWGGKTYNEQFF. Written as DNA, the CDR3 is TGTGCCAGCAGCTGGGGGGGGAAGACCTACAATGAGCAGTTCTTC.

V and J are TRBV30 and TRBJ2-7; TRBD1 agrees at 7 bases. This CDR3 has 11 residues. Trimming at V came to 7 bases and at J to 4 bases, leaving 4 bases not matched to a gene. Per the germline V gene, CDR1 is GTSNPN and CDR2 is SVGIG (reference sequence). CDR3 sequence reads: CALGQSYEQYF. The CDR3 DNA reads as TGTGCCTTGGGACAGTCATACGAGCAGTACTTC.

The rearrangement joins TRBV19 to TRBJ2-2; no reliable D call. Germline V CDR1 and CDR2: LNHDA, SQIVND (reference sequence). This CDR3 has 14 amino acids. V lost 7 bases and J lost 8, with 17 bases in between. CDR3 nucleotide sequence: TGTGCCAGTAAATGGCGGATCGATGGGGGGGAGCTGTTTTTT. Translated: CASKWRIDGGELFF.

The CDR3 sequence is CASNPSGELVTGELFF. The CDR3 DNA follows: TGTGCCAGCAACCCGTCGGGGGAGCTGGTCACCGGGGAGCTGTTTTTT. The chain has TRBV2 and TRBJ2-2; weak D call: TRBD2 (6 bases). V lost 7 bases and J lost 4, with 19 bases in between. Germline CDR1 SNHLY, CDR2 FYNNEI. This CDR3 has 16 amino acids.

The chain combines TRBV10-3 with TRBJ2-1, with 7 bases aligning to TRBD2. Germline-derived CDR1 and CDR2 are ENHRY and SYGVKD. This CDR3 is built from 16 residues. The trim removed 0 bases at V and 10 bases at J, leaving 12 bases unmatched. The CDR3 sequence is CAISESAGALGGEQFF. CDR3 bases: TGTGCCATCAGTGAGTCGGCGGGAGCCCTTGGGGGGGAGCAGTTCTTC.

The chain carries TRBV19 and TRBJ2-7; tentatively, D is TRBD1 (5 bases). V was shortened by 4 bases and J by 7 bases, with 23 bases between the two germline ends. The CDR3 is 16 amino acids. The germline gives CDR1 LNHDA, CDR2 SQIVND (reference sequence). This CDR3 reads CASSTVTAPNLGEQYF. As DNA, the CDR3 is TGTGCCAGTAGTACGGTGACAGCACCAAATCTGGGGGAGCAGTACTTC.

The chain recombines TRBV5-4 with TRBJ2-1, with a possible D match to TRBD2 (6 bases). CDR3 length: 15 amino acids. Trimming shortened V by 4 bases and J by 5 bases, and 16 bases separated the two germline ends. Per germline, CDR1 SGHNT and CDR2 YYREEE (reference sequence). CDR3 DNA sequence: TGTGCCAGCAGCGGCCCGACTAGGGGCAACAATGAGCAGTTCTTC. It codes for CASSGPTRGNNEQFF.

The rearrangement links TRBV5-1 to TRBJ2-1; D is perhaps TRBD2 (6 bases). The ends were cut back, 0 bases at V and 7 bases at J, with 11 bases in the middle. The CDR3 has 14 residues. Germline lookup yields CDR1 SGHRS and CDR2 YFSETQ. The CDR3 here is CASSLGPGGNEQFF. CDR3 sequence (DNA): TGCGCCAGCAGCTTGGGACCCGGAGGGAATGAGCAGTTCTTC.

This clone came up a few times. Other DNA sequences in the same sample also yield this CDR3. This chain uses TRBV19 with TRBJ2-1, with 7 nucleotides matching TRBD2. The CDR3 loop spans 17 amino acids. Trimming removed 0 bases from V and 3 bases from J; junction bases left unmatched: 8. CDR1 and CDR2 from the germline V gene are LNHDA and SQIVND (reference sequence). DNA for the CDR3: TGTGCCAGTAGTATAGATCTGGCTAGCGGCAGCTACAATGAGCAGTTCTTC. Translation gives CASSIDLASGSYNEQFF.

V gene TRBV27 combines with J gene TRBJ2-4; 7 bases are a match to TRBD1. This CDR3 region has 15 residues. V lost 6 bases to trimming and J lost 3 bases; unmatched junction nucleotides: 8. CDR1 MNHEY and CDR2 SMNVEV come from the germline V gene (reference sequence). As DNA, the CDR3 is TGTGCCAGCAGAAGAAGTAGGACAGGCAAAAACATTCAGTACTTC. Translated: CASRRSRTGKNIQYF.

The CDR3 region is CASRLADLNTGELFF. The CDR3 DNA is TGTGCCAGTAGACTAGCGGACCTGAACACCGGGGAGCTGTTTTTT. V and J are TRBV19 and TRBJ2-2, with TRBD2 matching over 8 bases. The CDR3 covers 15 residues. The V and J ends lost 6 bases and 1 base, in that order; junction bases with no gene match: 4. Germline assignment: CDR1 LNHDA and CDR2 SQIVND (reference sequence).

By share, this clone counts as medium-sized. The chain uses TRBV25-1 and TRBJ1-1; D is ambiguous. Trimming removed 6 bases at V and 1 base at J, with 6 bases between. Germline V CDR1 and CDR2: MGHDK, SYGVNS. The CDR3 spans 12 residues. The CDR3 is CASRGGNTEAFF. The CDR3 DNA follows: TGTGCCAGCAGAGGAGGGAACACTGAAGCTTTCTTT.

The rearrangement joins TRBV5-1 to TRBJ2-3; possible D gene TRBD2, 5 bases. CDR1 and CDR2 (germline): SGHRS, YFSETQ. The CDR3 length is 14 residues. The V end was cut by 3 bases, the J end by 3 bases, with 11 bases between. DNA of the CDR3: TGCGCCAGCAGCTGGGCTGAGGGAACAGATACGCAGTATTTT. Amino acids: CASSWAEGTDTQYF.

The CDR3 DNA follows: TGTGCCACCAGCAGGGGAGGGGCTAACACCGGGGAGCTGTTTTTT. Protein: CATSRGGANTGELFF. The chain couples TRBV15 to TRBJ2-2; 7 bases are a match to TRBD2. V was clipped by 3 bases and J by 2 bases; unmatched bases: 3. Germline V gene sequence: CDR1 LNHNV, CDR2 YYDKDF (reference sequence). This CDR3 is 15 amino acids long.

This rearrangement joins TRBV7-8 to TRBJ2-2; maybe TRBD1 (5 bases). V lost 3 bases to trimming and J lost 1 base, with 15 bases between them. The CDR3 spans 17 residues. The germline CDR1 and CDR2 sequences are SGHVS and FQNEAQ. CDR3 sequence (DNA): TGTGCCAGCAGCTTCTGGGTGCATAGGGGGAACACCGGGGAGCTGTTTTTT. This encodes CASSFWVHRGNTGELFF.

V is TRBV19 and J is TRBJ1-5; D is possibly TRBD1 (5 bases). The CDR3 length is 14 residues. V lost 1 base and J lost 7, with 11 bases in between. Germline CDR1 and CDR2: LNHDA and SQIVND (reference sequence). CDR3 residues: CASSIVRGGQPQHF. CDR3 sequence (DNA): TGTGCCAGTAGTATAGTAAGGGGTGGCCAGCCCCAGCATTTT.

The chain has TRBV29-1 and TRBJ1-2; D perhaps matches TRBD1 (6 bases). The V and J ends lost 7 bases and 2 bases respectively, with 11 bases between them. There are 12 residues in the CDR3. Looked up from germline, CDR1 is SQVTM and CDR2 is ANQGSEA. CDR3 in amino acids: CSGRTENYGYTF. CDR3 in DNA: TGCAGCGGCAGGACAGAGAACTATGGCTACACCTTC.

This chain connects TRBV19 to TRBJ2-7; TRBD2 is a possible D gene (6 bases). Germline-derived CDR1 and CDR2 are LNHDA and SQIVND (reference sequence). The V and J ends lost 5 bases and 5 bases respectively, with 22 bases between them. The CDR3 runs 16 residues. This CDR3 reads CASSPPGLPPFHEQYF. For the CDR3, the DNA is TGTGCCAGTAGTCCCCCGGGACTTCCTCCGTTTCACGAGCAGTACTTC.